This TCR beta chain originates from a study of blood T cell repertoires in COVID-19 (dated by TCRdb to between 2020 and 2021). For context, the study as a whole: Samples covering the acute and convalescent phases of COVID-19 were provided by collaborators in the United States, Italy and Spain. The prospective study material was composed of cDNA or gDNA derived from T cells, B-cell-depleted T cells, or PBMCs. The dataset comprised deeply sampled blood TCRbeta repertoires from subjects exposed to, actively infected with, or recovered from COVID-19. The repertoires were released in a freely available public database intended as a resource for research on the immune response to SARS-CoV-2. The samples were drawn from the first 160 participants of the ongoing ImmuneRACE study and from 1,254 subjects provided by 6 global collaborators. The sample metadata nearly always contained a de-identified subject ID, COVID-19 status, age in years and sex. Where available, HLA class I and class II types were taken from metadata supplied by the sample provider and were not determined by assay-based typing.

The immunoSEQ Assay, a bias-controlled multiplex PCR, was used to amplify TCRbeta CDR3 regions from genomic DNA. The original methods were these. Nucleated cell counts per sample were estimated from amplification of reference gene primers within the assay. Sequence reads were collapsed and filtered to measure the absolute abundance of every unique TCRbeta CDR3 rearrangement. For each sample, productive Simpson clonality was calculated as the square root of Simpson's diversity index across productive rearrangements. The table was pulled from immuneACCESS by TCRdb, which kept in-frame rearrangements only. Such tables lose some clones; where checked, under half of the loss comes from unresolved V genes, and the rest has no known cause. That table gives V, J and clone size, and the DNA gave D and trimming. The sample contains 23,000 or so clones, around 81% of them found a single time. The top ten constitute over 6.5% of the sample.

The V and J ends are trimmed by 6 bases and 2 bases, leaving 8 bases between them. Including cysteine and phenylalanine, the CDR3 has 12 amino acids. Only CDR3 DNA is held: 36 bases, read in frame from base 1. What the research found in general, with its limitations: Clinical and demographic metadata were provided uncurated, with the amount varying by source and participant.

As regards this clone: What antigen it recognizes has not been identified. Base qualities are missing; no much larger clone stands one base away.

Collaborating institutions collected whole blood in K2EDTA tubes following their own protocols. For TCRbeta analysis, collaborator samples were shipped as frozen whole blood, as isolated PBMCs, or as DNA extracted from either sample type. The sequencing sample was made of peripheral blood. The rearrangement combines TRBV12-3 or TRBV12-4 with TRBJ2-7; a tentative D call is TRBD1 (5 bases match). This TCR came from an older man with acute or convalescent COVID-19. The CDR3: CASRGATYEQYF. At the DNA level, the sequence is TGTGCCAGCAGAGGGGCCACCTACGAGCAGTACTTC.